The T cell receptor (beta chain) under discussion was sequenced for a study of blood T cells in healthy people across ages. Study-wide results and caveats: Both naive CD4+ cell counts and diversity were greater in long-lived donors than in aged donors.

Details on this clonotype: No antigen is known for it.

A J-beta primer mix and a sample-barcoded 5' primer were used in a second PCR of about 6 to 12 cycles. From the 5' RACE reads, TCRdb called clonotypes with MiXCR, one entry per CDR3 protein. The table records around 1.7 million distinct CDR3 sequences, 28% of them present only once. The germline CDR1 and CDR2 sequences are SQVTM and ANQGSEA. The CDR3 spans 9 residues. The chain joins TRBV29-1 to TRBJ2-5; D is unresolved. The source material was blood. This clonotype was sampled from a woman in her twenties or thirties in good health. The CDR3 DNA is TGCAGTCTCTGGGAGACCCAGTACTTC. This translates into CSLWETQYF. The variable domain in full, completed from reference TRBV29-1 and TRBJ2-5, reads SAVISQKPSRDICQRGTSLTIQCQVDSQVTMMFWYRQQPGQSLTLIATANQGSEATYESGFVIDKFPISRPNLTFSTLTVSNMSPEDSSIYLCSLWETQYFGPGTRLLVL.